This passage covers 32 T cell receptor beta chains from one sample sequenced in a study of beta chain features in type 1 diabetes. The study, taken as a whole, reports: The study found moderately but significantly shorter TCRB CDR3s in all four CD4+ subsets of Type 1 diabetes patients.

Expressed TCRB transcripts got sequenced, as all isolated RNA was reverse transcribed. The table came from immunoSEQ multiplex PCR; TCRdb's copy has only in-frame clones and leaves some out. The sample lists nearly 700,000 clones, 13% occurring once. Their antigens are not known. Sequences were obtained from naive CD4+ T cells from blood. All receptors come from a man aged 18 to 30 with type 1 diabetes.

The V call is TRBV2, the J call TRBJ2-1; D unclear. Germline V CDR1 and CDR2: SNHLY, FYNNEI. The CDR3 has 15 amino acids. Trimming removed 0 bases at V and 3 bases at J, with 9 bases between. CDR3 region: CASSEASRYYNEQFF. In DNA, the CDR3 is TGTGCCAGCAGTGAAGCGTCCAGATACTACAATGAGCAGTTCTTC.

The chain employs TRBV2 and TRBJ2-2, with unresolved D. Trimming took off 7 bases at V and 0 bases at J, with 9 bases between the two ends. The CDR3 is 14 residues long. The germline gives CDR1 SNHLY, CDR2 FYNNEI. Here the CDR3 reads CASNPLANTGELFF. DNA for the CDR3: TGTGCCAGCAATCCGTTAGCGAACACCGGGGAGCTGTTTTTT.

The chain couples TRBV20-1 to TRBJ1-1; D call uncertain. The germline gives CDR1 DFQATT, CDR2 SNEGSKA (reference sequence). The CDR3 is 10 residues long. The CDR3 sequence: CKGRATEAFF. The CDR3 DNA reads as TGCAAGGGTCGGGCCACTGAAGCTTTCTTT.

A few counts support this clone. This rearrangement joins TRBV10-1 to TRBJ2-7, with a weak D call TRBD2 (6 bases). This CDR3 contains 17 residues. Germline CDR1 and CDR2: WNHNN and SYGVQD (reference sequence). V was cut by 0 bases and J by 0 bases, with 15 bases left in between. The CDR3 DNA reads as TGCGCCAGCAGTGAGTCCAGCCTCCGGGACTCCTCCTACGAGCAGTACTTC. Residues: CASSESSLRDSSYEQYF.

DNA for the CDR3: TGCGCCAGCAGCCAAGGGTGGGGGACAGGGACGCACGAGCAGTACTTC. Amino acid sequence: CASSQGWGTGTHEQYF. The chain employs TRBV4-1 and TRBJ2-5; 9 nucleotides match TRBD1. The last part of the DNA fits TRBJ2-7 better; the J call may be wrong. Germline V gene lookup returns CDR1 MGHRA and CDR2 YSYEKL. This CDR3 has 16 amino acids.

In its sample, this clone was seen a few times. The V call is TRBV6-1, the J call TRBJ1-3; 7 bases map to TRBD1. Germline loops: CDR1 MNHNS, CDR2 SASEGT. The ends lost 7 bases at V and 2 bases at J; junction bases unmatched: 8. The length of the CDR3 is 15 residues. The CDR3 is CASILDRATGNTIYF. The CDR3 DNA is TGTGCCAGCATCCTCGACAGGGCGACTGGAAACACCATATATTTT.

This clone was found a few times. V usage is TRBV30 and J usage is TRBJ2-3, with a weak D call TRBD1 (6 bases). CDR1 is GTSNPN and CDR2 is SVGIG in the germline V gene (reference sequence). The CDR3 contains 13 residues. V lost 4 bases and J lost 2, with 10 bases in between. The CDR3 DNA reads TGTGCCTGGACAGGGGATTACACAGATACGCAGTATTTT. Amino acids: CAWTGDYTDTQYF.

The chain links TRBV5-1 to TRBJ1-5; tentatively, D is TRBD1 (6 bases). Germline V gene sequence: CDR1 SGHRS, CDR2 YFSETQ. The CDR3 is 13 amino acids. V was pared by 3 bases and J by 10 bases, with 14 bases between. CDR3 DNA sequence: TGCGCCAGCAGCTCCGGGGGCACGGGACCCCAGCATTTT. Its translation: CASSSGGTGPQHF. The variable domain in full, completed from reference TRBV5-1 and TRBJ1-5, reads KAGVTQTPRYLIKTRGQQVTLSCSPISGHRSVSWYQQTPGQGLQFLFEYFSETQRNKGNFPGRFSGRQFSNSRSEMNVSTLELGDSALYLCASSSGGTGPQHFGDGTRLSIL.

This clone was observed a few times. The chain carries TRBV5-1 and TRBJ2-7, with unresolved D. V shed 5 bases and J shed 2 bases, with 14 bases lying between them. This CDR3 comprises 14 residues. The V gene's germline CDR1 is SGHRS and CDR2 YFSETQ. The CDR3 coding sequence is TGCGCCAGCAGTCTGACGACTTCAACCTACGAGCAGTACTTC. Translation: CASSLTTSTYEQYF.

The chain uses TRBV2 and TRBJ2-5; 10 bases align to TRBD2. Per germline, CDR1 SNHLY and CDR2 FYNNEI. The CDR3 extends over 14 amino acids. V gave up 4 bases and J gave up 2 bases; unmatched junction bases: 1. CDR3 protein: CASSVLAGQETQYF. In nucleotides, the CDR3 is TGTGCCAGCAGTGTACTAGCGGGGCAAGAGACCCAGTACTTC.

The chain carries TRBV23-1 and TRBJ2-2; D is undetermined. TRBV23-1 is noted as an ORF with a role that remains uncertain. This CDR3 comprises 13 residues. Trimming cost V 9 bases and J 3 bases, with 11 bases left between them. The CDR3 nucleotides read TGCGCCAGTCCTACTGTCCACACCGGGGAGCTGTTTTTT. This encodes CASPTVHTGELFF.

This clone was counted between two and nine times. V usage is TRBV15 and J usage is TRBJ2-5, with 7 bases matching TRBD1. CDR1 is LNHNV and CDR2 is YYDKDF in the germline V gene (reference sequence). Trimming at V came to 3 bases and at J to 3 bases, leaving 4 bases not matched to a gene. CDR3 size: 14 residues. The CDR3 loop is CATSRDRSKETQYF. CDR3 bases: TGTGCCACCAGCAGGGACAGGTCTAAAGAGACCCAGTACTTC.

The chain combines TRBV27 with TRBJ1-2, with TRBD1 matching 7 bases. CDR1 MNHEY and CDR2 SMNVEV come from the germline V gene (reference sequence). This CDR3 comprises 15 residues. The trim removed 0 bases at V and 4 bases at J, leaving 5 bases unmatched. CDR3 loop: CASSLSAGGGYGYTF. The CDR3 DNA reads TGTGCCAGCAGTTTATCGGCAGGGGGTGGCTATGGCTACACCTTC.

The chain is built from TRBV6-6 and TRBJ2-3; weak D call: TRBD1 (6 bases). CDR1 is MNHNY and CDR2 is SVGAGI in the germline V gene (reference sequence). The CDR3 sequence is 15 residues long. Trimming pared 6 bases from V and 1 base from J, leaving 14 bases between. CDR3 residues: CASSLPGGRTDTQYF. The DNA for the CDR3 is TGTGCCAGCAGCCTCCCTGGGGGCCGCACAGATACGCAGTATTTT.

This clone was counted only a few times. The V and J genes are TRBV2 and TRBJ1-2; D is possibly TRBD1 (5 bases). Trimming shortened V by 1 base and J by 8 bases, and 5 bases separated the two germline ends. Germline values: CDR1 SNHLY, CDR2 FYNNEI. This CDR3 has 11 amino acids. CDR3 DNA: TGTGCCAGCAGTGAAGAGGGGGGCTACACCTTC. It encodes CASSEEGGYTF.

This chain joins TRBV7-2 and TRBJ1-5; 10 nucleotides match TRBD1. Germline-derived CDR1 and CDR2 are SGHTA and FQGNSA. The CDR3 sequence is 15 residues long. Germline trimming cut 5 bases from V and 2 bases from J; bases unmatched to any gene: 3. The CDR3 bases are TGTGCCAGCAGCCAAGGACAGGGGGGCAATCAGCCCCAGCATTTT. It is translated as CASSQGQGGNQPQHF.

The CDR3 protein is CASRPRERGQQPQHF. In DNA, the CDR3 is TGTGCCAGCAGACCCCGGGAGAGGGGGCAACAGCCCCAGCATTTT. The chain is built from TRBV6-6 and TRBJ1-5; 7 nucleotides align to TRBD1. Per germline, CDR1 MNHNY and CDR2 SVGAGI (reference sequence). CDR3 length equals 15 residues. The V segment lost 6 bases and the J segment 7 bases; nucleotides outside the gene matches: 12.

The V and J genes are TRBV7-9 and TRBJ2-7; D is perhaps TRBD2 (6 bases). V was cut by 4 bases and J by 6 bases, with 10 bases left in between. The CDR3 runs 12 residues. CDR1 is SEHNR, CDR2 FQNEAQ, per germline (reference sequence). CDR3 sequence: CASSSQGGEQYF. In DNA form, the CDR3 reads TGTGCCAGCAGCTCTCAGGGAGGCGAGCAGTACTTC.

This chain joins TRBV19 and TRBJ2-2, with unresolved D. CDR3 length equals 14 residues. V was shortened by 3 bases and J by 5 bases, with 10 bases between the two germline ends. CDR1 is LNHDA, CDR2 SQIVND, per germline (reference sequence). CDR3 nucleotide sequence: TGTGCCAGTAGTATCGGCAGGACGACCGGGGAGCTGTTTTTT. Translated, it gives CASSIGRTTGELFF.

This clone was seen a handful of times. The J gene is TRBJ2-3, the V gene TRBV14; D gene ambiguous. V was cut by 4 bases and J by 12 bases, with 14 bases left in between. Germline CDR1 is SGHDN and CDR2 is FVKESK. The CDR3 sequence is 12 residues long. In DNA form, the CDR3 reads TGTGCCAGCAGCCCCAGACCGGACCCCCAGTATTTT. Protein: CASSPRPDPQYF.

The rearrangement uses TRBV5-1 and TRBJ2-7; the match to TRBD2 covers 9 bases. CDR1 is SGHRS and CDR2 is YFSETQ in the germline V gene. The CDR3 totals 13 residues. Losses at the gene ends were 2 bases for V and 7 bases for J; bases not matched to a gene: 4. CDR3 in amino acids: CASSLGTSGEQYF. The CDR3 nucleotides read TGCGCCAGCAGCTTAGGTACTAGCGGGGAGCAGTACTTC.

This clone has only a few counts. The rearrangement uses TRBV30 and TRBJ1-1; D possibly corresponds to TRBD1 (6 bases). The CDR3 totals 15 residues. Germline values: CDR1 GTSNPN, CDR2 SVGIG (reference sequence). V gave up 1 base and J gave up 1 base, with 13 bases separating them. Here the CDR3 reads CAWSDPTTGNTEAFF. The CDR3 coding sequence is TGTGCCTGGAGTGACCCTACGACAGGGAACACTGAAGCTTTCTTT.

The chain has TRBV29-1 and TRBJ1-1; D not resolved. The CDR3 runs 13 residues. The germline V gene encodes CDR1 SQVTM and CDR2 ANQGSEA. Trimming cost V 4 bases and J 1 base, with 10 bases left between them. The CDR3 reads CSVGSPGNTEAFF. CDR3 bases: TGCAGCGTTGGGTCTCCAGGGAACACTGAAGCTTTCTTT.

This clone was counted only a few times. This rearrangement joins TRBV2 to TRBJ1-1, with D unclear. V gave up 7 bases and J gave up 3 bases, with 9 bases separating them. The germline V gene has CDR1 SNHLY and CDR2 FYNNEI. The CDR3 consists of 12 residues. CDR3 sequence reads: CASNREDTEAFF. The DNA for the CDR3 is TGTGCCAGCAATCGTGAGGACACTGAAGCTTTCTTT.

The rearrangement links TRBV5-4 to TRBJ1-3; the D gene is possibly TRBD1 (6 bases). V lost 6 bases to trimming and J lost 2 bases, with 12 bases between them. Germline CDR1 and CDR2: SGHNT and YYREEE (reference sequence). The CDR3 extends over 14 amino acids. The CDR3 loop reads CASNHRDTGNTIYF. In DNA form, the CDR3 reads TGTGCCAGCAACCACCGGGACACTGGAAACACCATATATTTT. Full variable domain (remainder filled in from reference TRBV5-4 and TRBJ1-3): ETGVTQSPTHLIKTRGQQVTLRCSSQSGHNTVSWYQQALGQGPQFIFQYYREEENGRGNFPPRFSGLQFPNYSSELNVNALELDDSALYLCASNHRDTGNTIYFGEGSWLTVV.

This clone has a handful of counts. The rearrangement joins TRBV4-1 to TRBJ1-2, with a weak D call TRBD1 (5 bases). V gave up 4 bases and J gave up 3 bases, with 9 bases separating them. Germline V gene lookup returns CDR1 MGHRA and CDR2 YSYEKL. The CDR3 spans 13 residues. The chain's CDR3 is CASSPGGDYGYTF. In nucleotides, the CDR3 is TGCGCCAGCAGCCCCGGAGGGGACTATGGCTACACCTTC.

The rearrangement uses TRBV5-1 and TRBJ1-3; 7 bases line up with TRBD1. The CDR3 has 14 amino acids. V was clipped by 2 bases and J by 6 bases; unmatched bases: 5. CDR1 and CDR2 (germline): SGHRS, YFSETQ. In DNA form, the CDR3 reads TGCGCCAGCAGCTTAGGGGGCGTCGAAAACACCATATATTTT. It codes for CASSLGGVENTIYF.

This chain uses TRBV7-2 with TRBJ1-1, with a tentative D call TRBD1 (5 bases). CDR1 is SGHTA, CDR2 FQGNSA, per germline. The CDR3 has 15 amino acids. V was trimmed by 6 bases and J by 0 bases, leaving 14 bases between them. The CDR3 loop is CASRDGTFLNTEAFF. The CDR3 DNA follows: TGTGCCAGCAGAGACGGGACTTTTCTGAACACTGAAGCTTTCTTT. The variable domain in full, completed from reference TRBV7-2 and TRBJ1-1, reads GAGVSQSPSNKVTEKGKDVELRCDPISGHTALYWYRQSLGQGLEFLIYFQGNSAPDKSGLPSDRFSAERTGGSVSTLTIQRTQQEDSAVYLCASRDGTFLNTEAFFGQGTRLTVV.

The chain employs TRBV5-1 and TRBJ2-5, with D uncertain. CDR3 length: 15 amino acids. The ends were cut back, 7 bases at V and 2 bases at J, with 18 bases in the middle. Germline CDR1 reads SGHRS; CDR2 reads YFSETQ. CDR3 sequence reads: CASCLSVPRQETQYF. CDR3 nucleotides: TGCGCCAGCTGCCTGTCAGTGCCTCGACAAGAGACCCAGTACTTC.

Only a few counts were recorded for this clone. The chain links TRBV14 to TRBJ1-2; a weak D match, TRBD1 (5 bases). Between the trimmed V and J ends, which lost 4 bases and 6 bases, there was a span of 18 bases. The CDR3 loop spans 15 amino acids. Germline V CDR1 and CDR2: SGHDN, FVKESK. In DNA, the CDR3 is TGTGCCAGCAGCCCCCTCTTGGGCAGGGCAAATGGCTACACCTTC. Its protein is CASSPLLGRANGYTF.

This clone has a handful of counts. The chain couples TRBV30 to TRBJ1-1; 7 positions agree with TRBD1. The J segment lost 6 bases and the V segment lost 3 bases, leaving 7 bases of the junction unmatched. The germline CDR1 and CDR2 sequences are GTSNPN and SVGIG (reference sequence). There are 13 residues in the CDR3. The CDR3 DNA is TGTGCCTGGAGGAAAACAGGGGTAGCTGAAGCTTTCTTT. Translating it yields CAWRKTGVAEAFF.

This chain links TRBV7-9 with TRBJ1-2, with TRBD1 as a possible D gene (5 bases). V lost 5 bases and J 2 bases, leaving 9 bases between the germline ends. The CDR3 totals 13 residues. Germline CDR1 is SEHNR and CDR2 is FQNEAQ (reference sequence). CDR3 residues: CASSPGTNYGYTF. The CDR3 DNA follows: TGTGCCAGCAGCCCCGGGACGAACTATGGCTACACCTTC.